A selection of T cell receptor beta chains follows, all from one sample in a study of blood T cell repertoires in COVID-19. Repertoires were generated with immunoSEQ multiplex PCR, while TCRdb's copy carries only in-frame clones and drops some. The table shows approximately 150,000 clones, with around 83% occurring only once. Sequenced input: peripheral blood. These receptors originate from a man in his 70s who had recovered from COVID-19. Both conserved end residues are part of each CDR3. D genes are given only for firm matches. The size field is filled for only some rows; it gives once, few, many or a size class.

clone_size,d_call,j_call,v_call,cdr3_nt,cdr3_aa
-,TRBD1,TRBJ2-1,TRBV6-5,TGTGCCAGCAGTCCACAGGGGTTGGATGAGCAGTTCTTC,CASSPQGLDEQFF
-,-,TRBJ1-1,TRBV7-9,TGTGCCAGCAGCTCAGTGAGGGCTGAAGCTTTCTTT,CASSSVRAEAFF
-,-,TRBJ2-7,TRBV6-5,TGTGCCAGCAGTTCACGAGTTTTCTACGAGCAGTACTTC,CASSSRVFYEQYF
-,-,TRBJ2-5,TRBV3-1/TRBV3-2,TGTGCCAGCAGCTCGGAGTACCAAGAGACCCAGTACTTC,CASSSEYQETQYF
-,-,TRBJ2-7,TRBV7-9,TGTGCCAGCAGCTTAGGGAGGGCCTACGAGCAGTACTTC,CASSLGRAYEQYF
-,TRBD1,TRBJ2-5,TRBV29-1,TGCAGCGTAGCTACTTCCGGGACAGGACCTGAGGCCCAGTACTTC,CSVATSGTGPEAQYF
-,-,TRBJ1-2,TRBV4-1,TGCGCCAGCAGCCCATCGGGACATGGGTATGGCTACACCTTC,CASSPSGHGYGYTF
-,TRBD2,TRBJ2-5,TRBV6-5,TGTGCCAGCAGTCGACCGGGGGGTCCCCAAGAGACCCAGTACTTC,CASSRPGGPQETQYF
-,TRBD1,TRBJ2-3,TRBV6-6,TGTGCCAGCAGTCCGAGGACAGGGGGCAGCACAGATACGCAGTATTTT,CASSPRTGGSTDTQYF
-,TRBD1,TRBJ2-4,TRBV3-1/TRBV3-2,TGTGCCAGCAGCCAGGAGCCCGGGACAGGGGGCGCACATCGGTACTTC,CASSQEPGTGGAHRYF
-,-,TRBJ1-1,TRBV5-4,TGTGCCAGCAGCCAGGACCTAGGGGACACTGAAGCTTTCTTT,CASSQDLGDTEAFF
-,TRBD1,TRBJ1-2,TRBV20-1,TGCAGTGCTTGGGACAGGGATCGCTACACCTTC,CSAWDRDRYTF
-,TRBD1,TRBJ1-3,TRBV5-4,TGTGCCAGCAGCTCCGACAGGGCTGGAAACACCATATATTTT,CASSSDRAGNTIYF
-,TRBD1,TRBJ2-5,TRBV4-1,TGCGCCAGCAGCCAGGACAGGAAAGAGACCCAGTACTTC,CASSQDRKETQYF
-,-,TRBJ2-7,TRBV19,TGTGCCAGTAGTGGTCAGGACGAGCAGTACTTC,CASSGQDEQYF
-,TRBD1,TRBJ2-3,TRBV5-4,TGTGCCAGCAGCTGGGACAGACTTAGCACAGATACGCAGTATTTT,CASSWDRLSTDTQYF
-,TRBD2,TRBJ2-2,TRBV28,TGTGCCAGCAGTACTTTCCCCGGGACTAGCATCACCGGGGAGCTGTTTTTT,CASSTFPGTSITGELFF
few,TRBD1,TRBJ1-4,TRBV10-1,TGCGCCAGCAGTCCCCGGACAGGTCCTAATGAAAAACTGTTTTTT,CASSPRTGPNEKLFF
-,-,TRBJ1-4,TRBV19,TGTGCCAGTAGTATAATCGAGAATGAAAAACTGTTTTTT,CASSIIENEKLFF
few,-,TRBJ2-1,TRBV24-1,TGTGCCACCAGTGATTTCGGGACGACAGGGAGGAATGAGCAGTTCTTC,CATSDFGTTGRNEQFF
-,TRBD1,TRBJ2-5,TRBV6-1,TGTGCCAGCAGTGAAGATCACAGGGGGCGGGAGACCCAGTACTTC,CASSEDHRGRETQYF
-,TRBD2,TRBJ2-7,TRBV4-3,TGCGCCAGCAGCCAAGATGCGGTAGCGGGAGGTAGGTCCTACGAGCAGTACTTC,CASSQDAVAGGRSYEQYF
-,TRBD2,TRBJ2-2,TRBV7-6,TGTGCCAGCAGCTTAAGACTAGCGGGAGCGGACACCGGGGAGCTGTTTTTT,CASSLRLAGADTGELFF
-,-,TRBJ1-1,TRBV20-1,TGCAGTGCTAGTATGGGGCAGGCGTATGAAGCTTTCTTT,CSASMGQAYEAFF
-,-,TRBJ2-7,TRBV14,TGTGCCAGCAGCCAAATACCGGGACAGATAACTAGCGGACCCTCCTACGAGCAGTACTTC,CASSQIPGQITSGPSYEQYF
few,-,TRBJ1-1,TRBV23-1,TGCGCCAGCAGTCAGGATGGGGGGACTGAAGCTTTCTTT,CASSQDGGTEAFF
-,TRBD1,TRBJ2-7,TRBV5-1,TGCGCCAGCAGCTTGGTACAGGGGAGCTCCTACGAGCAGTACTTC,CASSLVQGSSYEQYF
-,-,TRBJ1-5,TRBV3-1/TRBV3-2,TGTGCCAGCAGCCAAGCGGAGAATCAGCCCCAGCATTTT,CASSQAENQPQHF
-,TRBD2,TRBJ2-3,TRBV5-1,TGCGCCAGCAGTACGCGCGGGGGGAGCACAGATACGCAGTATTTT,CASSTRGGSTDTQYF
-,-,TRBJ2-4,TRBV7-2,TGTGCCAGCAGCTTAGATCTGGGCAGAGAAAACATTCAGTACTTC,CASSLDLGRENIQYF